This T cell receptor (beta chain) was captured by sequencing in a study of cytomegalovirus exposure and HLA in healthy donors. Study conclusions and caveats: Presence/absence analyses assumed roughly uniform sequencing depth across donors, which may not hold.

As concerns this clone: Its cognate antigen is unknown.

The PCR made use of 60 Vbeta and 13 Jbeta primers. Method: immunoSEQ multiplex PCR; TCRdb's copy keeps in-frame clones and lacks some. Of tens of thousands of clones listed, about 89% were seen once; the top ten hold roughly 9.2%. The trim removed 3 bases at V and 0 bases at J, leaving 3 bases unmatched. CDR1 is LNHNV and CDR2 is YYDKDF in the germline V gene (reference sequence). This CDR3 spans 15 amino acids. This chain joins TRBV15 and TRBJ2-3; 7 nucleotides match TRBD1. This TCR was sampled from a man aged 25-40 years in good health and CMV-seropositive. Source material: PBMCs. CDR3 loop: CATSSNRGSTDTQYF. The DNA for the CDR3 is TGTGCCACCAGCAGTAACAGGGGAAGCACAGATACGCAGTATTTT. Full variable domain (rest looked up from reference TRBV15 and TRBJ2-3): DAMVIQNPRYQVTQFGKPVTLSCSQTLNHNVMYWYQQKSSQAPKLLFHYYDKDFNNEADTPDNFQSRRPNTSFCFLDIRSPGLGDTAMYLCATSSNRGSTDTQYFGPGTRLTVL.